This T cell receptor (beta chain) originates from a study of regulatory T cells in long-lasting Graves disease listed by TCRdb under 2021. General notes on the study: Newly diagnosed Graves' disease patients had taken antithyroid drugs for less than 3 months. Peripheral blood TCR sequencing and RNA sequencing compared persistent Graves' disease patients with newly diagnosed Graves' disease patients. The study was conducted in China and was registered as a clinical trial. A total of around 33 samples were covered by TCR sequencing, comprising approximately 13 persistent and about 20 newly diagnosed Graves' disease patients. The study at large found these results: Because the primary lesion, thyroid tissue, could not be accessed, the study looked at peripheral blood alone. Compared with newly diagnosed patients, persistent Graves' disease patients had lower TCR Shannon entropy and fewer highly expanded clones, which suggests clonal expansion. Persistent disease showed preferential use of TRBV28, TRBJ1-2 and TRBJ2-5, whereas newly diagnosed disease favored TRBV20-1 and TRBJ2-1. Only the TCR beta chain was sequenced and analyzed. More public clonotypes were shared among persistent patients (over 2,500) than among newly diagnosed patients (just under 1,000). As a limitation, the authors acknowledged that the small sample size may reduce accuracy.

From the cysteine up to the phenylalanine, the CDR3 has a length of 15 residues. The only DNA kept is the CDR3, 45 bases in frame from the first base. From the germline V gene, CDR1 is SGHRS and CDR2 is YFSETQ. Details on this clonotype: Which antigen it targets is not known. With only one base between it and a far larger clone, this is likely a read error.

The time point tag for this specimen amounts to: newly diagnosed GD, antithyroid drugs for less than 3 months. For both TCR sequencing and RNA sequencing, RNA was extracted from PBMCs using TRIzol. The diagnosis of Graves' disease was made according to American Thyroid Association guidelines. Patients for the study were recruited at an endocrinology department in Xi'an, China. From each patient, 7.5 to 9.5 milliliters of peripheral blood was collected into an EDTA anticoagulant tube. PBMCs were isolated by Ficoll Paque Plus density gradient separation without further T cell sorting. An Agilent 2100 Bioanalyzer and agarose gel were used to check RNA quality, while a NanoDrop 2000 measured RNA concentration. Library construction relied on multiplex PCR. Sequencing took place on an Illumina HiSeq 4000. iRepertoire HTBI primers and Arm-PCR amplification of CDR3 regions were used to construct TCR beta libraries. PCR products were gel purified before sequencing. Under the source paper's analysis protocol: Gene usage analysis of CDR3 amino acid clonotypes used the 55 to 65 TRBV and approximately 13 TRBJ segments found across samples. Filtered high-quality paired reads were merged into contigs using COPE and FqMerger. Contigs were aligned with BLAST to IMGT TRBV, TRBD and TRBJ reference genes, and CDR3 was defined per IMGT. Highly expanded clones were defined as clonotypes with a frequency above 0.1%. Shannon entropy served as the measure of repertoire diversity, while the Gini coefficient captured V-J evenness. A clonotype found in more than one individual was treated as public. The public sequencing data were trimmed at Q25 with fastp and processed into clonotypes with MiXCR by TCRdb, which kept only in-frame beta chains. CDR3 protein duplicates are merged, each entry listing the most common genes and DNA. These V and J calls are TCRdb output, not the study's own analysis. This sample is represented by hundreds of thousands of distinct CDR3 sequences; 15% of them were singletons. The top ten clonotypes cover about 20% of the sample.

This specimen was peripheral blood mononuclear cells (PBMCs), taken at new diagnosis, from a patient treated with antithyroid drugs. This receptor was taken from a female donor with Graves disease. The receptor chain draws on TRBV5-1 and TRBJ2-7; the D segment cannot be called with confidence. CDR3 protein: CASSQYVGHLGEQYF. The nucleotides read TGTGCCAGCAGCCAATACGTGGGCCACTTGGGTGAGCAGTACTTC.